The subject of this entry is one T cell receptor beta chain. The sample is drawn from a study of OX40 agonist ivuxolimab in advanced cancers. Produced via immunoSEQ multiplex PCR; TCRdb's table is partial and in-frame only. The repertoire consists of 70,000 to 75,000 clones, with more than 85% occurring once and the leading ten covering about 0.45%. Germline loops: CDR1 SGDLS, CDR2 YYNGEE. Trimming at V came to 0 bases and at J to 10 bases, leaving 7 bases not matched to a gene. CDR3 length: 15 residues. This receptor was obtained from an adult with an advanced solid tumor such as melanoma, head and neck, liver or kidney cancer. Sequences were derived from CD4+ or CD8+ T cells sorted from blood, sampled in a trial of the OX40 agonist ivuxolimab. The chain carries TRBV9 and TRBJ2-2, with 9 bases that match TRBD2. CDR3: CASSVVPSGMEELFF. For the CDR3, the DNA is TGTGCCAGCAGCGTAGTACCTAGCGGGATGGAGGAGCTGTTTTTT.